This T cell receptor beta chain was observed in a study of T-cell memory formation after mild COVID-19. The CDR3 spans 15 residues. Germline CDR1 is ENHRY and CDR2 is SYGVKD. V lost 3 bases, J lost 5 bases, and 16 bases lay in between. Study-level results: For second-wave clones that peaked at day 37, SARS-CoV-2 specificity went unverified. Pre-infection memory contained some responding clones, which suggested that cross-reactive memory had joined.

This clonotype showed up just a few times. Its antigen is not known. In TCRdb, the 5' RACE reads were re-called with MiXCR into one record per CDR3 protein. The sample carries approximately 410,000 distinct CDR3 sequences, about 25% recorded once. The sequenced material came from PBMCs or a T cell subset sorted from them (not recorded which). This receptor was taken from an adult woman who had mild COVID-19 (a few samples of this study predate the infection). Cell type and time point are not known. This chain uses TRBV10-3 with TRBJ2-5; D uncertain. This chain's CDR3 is CAISDHQLGKETQYF. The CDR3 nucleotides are TGTGCCATCAGTGATCACCAACTGGGCAAGGAGACCCAGTACTTC.